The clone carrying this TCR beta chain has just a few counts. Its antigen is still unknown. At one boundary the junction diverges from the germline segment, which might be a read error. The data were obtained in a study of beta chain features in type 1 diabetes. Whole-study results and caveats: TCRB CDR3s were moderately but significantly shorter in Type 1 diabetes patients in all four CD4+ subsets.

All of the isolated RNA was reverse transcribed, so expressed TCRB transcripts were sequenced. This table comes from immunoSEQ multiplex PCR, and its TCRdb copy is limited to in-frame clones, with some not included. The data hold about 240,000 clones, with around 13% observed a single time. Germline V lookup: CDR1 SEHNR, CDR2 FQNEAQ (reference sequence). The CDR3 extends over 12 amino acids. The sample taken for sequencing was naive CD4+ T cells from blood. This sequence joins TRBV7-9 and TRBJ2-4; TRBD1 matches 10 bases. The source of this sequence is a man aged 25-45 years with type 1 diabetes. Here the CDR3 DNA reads TGTGCCAGCAGCACGGACAGGGGGGTACTGCACTTC. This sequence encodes CASSTDRGVLHF.